The 22 T cell receptor beta chains below were found in one sample sequenced in a study of T-cell memory formation after mild COVID-19. A single record per CDR3 protein comes from TCRdb applying MiXCR to the 5' RACE reads. The sample carries some 100,000 distinct CDR3 sequences, approximately 12% recorded once. The sample consisted of PBMCs or a T cell subset sorted from them (not recorded which). The receptors derive from a young man who had mild COVID-19 (a few samples of this study predate the infection). Cell type and time point are not known.

In its sample, this clonotype was seen a few times. One end of the junction varies from germline; a read error may be responsible. The V and J genes are TRBV12-3 or TRBV12-4 and TRBJ1-1, with D tentatively TRBD1 (5 bases). CDR3 length: 11 residues. CDR3 residues: CASSSGTKGGF. In DNA, the CDR3 is TGTGCCAGCAGTTCCGGGACGAAGGGAGGCTTT.

This clonotype has only a few counts. The V and J genes are TRBV19 and TRBJ2-6; D gene uncertain. V was trimmed by 5 bases and J by 3 bases, leaving 2 bases between them. Germline-derived CDR1 and CDR2 are LNHDA and SQIVND (reference sequence). The CDR3 length is 12 residues. CDR3 region: CASSFGANVLTF. The CDR3 DNA is TGTGCCAGTAGTTTTGGGGCCAACGTCCTGACTTTC.

The V and J genes are TRBV28 and TRBJ2-7; 8 bases line up with TRBD1. Germline V gives CDR1 MDHEN, CDR2 SYDVKM. The CDR3 contains 14 residues. Trimming took 4 bases from V and 2 from J; bases not matched to a gene: 4. The CDR3 DNA sequence: TGTGCCAGCAGTTCGACAGGGGTTCCCTACGAGCAGTACGTC. Protein: CASSSTGVPYEQYV.

This clonotype has more than one count but fewer than ten. This chain joins TRBV4-2 and TRBJ1-6; tentatively, D is TRBD1 (5 bases). CDR1 is LGHNA and CDR2 is YNFKEQ in the germline V gene. The CDR3 runs 16 residues. V was clipped by 5 bases and J by 9 bases, with 20 bases between them. CDR3 sequence: CASSEDQGPSPSPLHF. CDR3 coding DNA: TGTGCCAGCAGCGAGGACCAGGGACCCTCCCCTTCACCCCTCCACTTT.

This clonotype was observed a few times. The gene calls are TRBV7-9 and TRBJ2-3; D assignment may be TRBD1 or TRBD2 (5 bases each). This CDR3 has 15 amino acids. Trimming removed 5 bases at V and 1 base at J, with 13 bases between. From germline, CDR1 is SEHNR and CDR2 FQNEAQ (reference sequence). The CDR3 loop reads CASSPGTARTDTQYF. The CDR3 nucleotides read TGTGCCAGCAGCCCCGGGACGGCGCGCACAGATACGCAGTATTTT. The complete variable domain, with remaining parts taken from reference TRBV7-9 and TRBJ2-3, reads DTGVSQNPRHKITKRGQNVTFRCDPISEHNRLYWYRQTLGQGPEFLTYFQNEAQLEKSRLLSDRFSAERPKGSFSTLEIQRTEQGDSAMYLCASSPGTARTDTQYFGPGTRLTVL.

This chain uses TRBV4-1 with TRBJ2-1; tentative D call: TRBD2 (5 bases). The CDR3 contains 14 residues. The germline V gene has CDR1 MGHRA and CDR2 YSYEKL. Trimming shortened V by 2 bases and J by 6 bases, and 11 bases separated the two germline ends. CDR3 amino acids: CASSQLARINEQFF. CDR3 DNA sequence: TGCGCCAGCAGCCAACTAGCCAGGATCAATGAGCAGTTCTTC.

This clonotype came up a few times. The chain couples TRBV4-1 to TRBJ2-2; D is possibly TRBD1 (5 bases). V was cut by 5 bases and J by 6 bases, with 22 bases left in between. The germline CDR1 and CDR2 sequences are MGHRA and YSYEKL. CDR3 size: 17 residues. This chain's CDR3 is CASSEPGAGLRSGELFF. The CDR3 coding sequence is TGCGCCAGCAGCGAACCAGGCGCAGGGCTTCGTTCCGGGGAGCTGTTTTTT.

This clonotype was picked up many times. The J gene is TRBJ2-2, the V gene TRBV12-3 or TRBV12-4; 8 nucleotides agree with TRBD1. The CDR3 covers 15 residues. Trimming took 5 bases from V and 6 from J; bases not matched to a gene: 8. CDR3 coding DNA: TGTGCCAGCAGTCCCCCGGGACAGGTCTCCGGGGAGCTGTTTTTT. This gives the protein CASSPPGQVSGELFF.

This clonotype was observed at least ten times. The gene calls are TRBV29-1 and TRBJ1-2; D uncertain. This CDR3 is 15 amino acids long. From germline, CDR1 is SQVTM and CDR2 ANQGSEA. Trimming cost V 3 bases and J 3 bases, with 17 bases left between them. The CDR3 protein is CSVDRQDDVHYGYTF. The CDR3 bases are TGCAGCGTTGATAGGCAGGACGATGTTCACTATGGCTACACCTTC.

The chain combines TRBV18 with TRBJ1-5; D gene uncertain. Between the trimmed V and J ends, which lost 1 base and 7 bases, there was a span of 8 bases. This CDR3 is built from 13 residues. Germline-derived CDR1 and CDR2 are KGHSH and LQKENI. The CDR3 DNA reads as TGTGCCAGCTCACCACGCGGGCGGCAGCCCCAGCATTTT. It translates to CASSPRGRQPQHF.

Only a few counts were recorded for this clonotype. This sequence joins TRBV7-8 and TRBJ2-1; 8 nucleotides match TRBD1. Germline CDR1 reads SGHVS; CDR2 reads FQNEAQ. Trimming removed 5 bases from V and 1 base from J; junction bases left unmatched: 7. The CDR3 is made up of 16 amino acids. The CDR3 nucleotides read TGTGCCAGCAGCCCTGAAGACAGGGGTTCCTACAATGAGCAGTTCTTC. Protein product: CASSPEDRGSYNEQFF.

This clonotype appeared once. This chain uses TRBV7-9 with TRBJ2-2; possibly TRBD2 for D (6 bases). V was trimmed by 1 base and J by 0 bases, leaving 9 bases between them. The CDR3 has 16 residues. Germline assignment: CDR1 SEHNR and CDR2 FQNEAQ (reference sequence). CDR3 loop: CASSLVAGTNTGELFF. CDR3 sequence (DNA): TGTGCCAGCAGCTTAGTCGCGGGGACGAACACCGGGGAGCTGTTTTTT.

The J gene is TRBJ2-7, the V gene TRBV28; D unresolved. This CDR3 spans 13 amino acids. Trimming cost V 1 base and J 2 bases, with 6 bases left between them. The V gene's germline CDR1 is MDHEN and CDR2 SYDVKM. CDR3 sequence: CASSLLGTYEQYV. CDR3 sequence (DNA): TGTGCCAGCAGTTTATTGGGGACCTACGAGCAGTACGTC.

Turning to this clonotype: At one of its ends the junction is not consistent with the germline gene, which may arise from a read error. The genes are TRBV5-4 and TRBJ1-1; no definite D call. Germline CDR1 is SGHNT and CDR2 is YYREEE (reference sequence). The CDR3 spans 10 residues. CDR3 in DNA: TGCGCGAGCGGCGGCACTGAAGCTTTCTTT. Translating it yields CASGGTEAFF.

The chain combines TRBV12-3 or TRBV12-4 with TRBJ2-2; D uncertain. The CDR3 has 13 amino acids. The V gene lost 5 bases and the J gene lost 4 bases, with 8 bases spanning the gap. The CDR3 protein is CASSLELTGELFF. In DNA form, the CDR3 reads TGTGCCAGCAGTCTCGAACTCACCGGGGAGCTGTTTTTT.

The CDR3 region is CASSPGHNEQFF. The CDR3 nucleotides are TGTGCCAGCAGTCCCGGACACAATGAGCAGTTCTTC. The rearrangement joins TRBV2 to TRBJ2-1; D is unclear. Germline V lookup: CDR1 SNHLY, CDR2 FYNNEI. Deletions cut 5 bases from V and 5 bases from J, with 7 bases between. The CDR3 loop spans 12 amino acids.

The chain is built from TRBV4-1 and TRBJ2-1; D gene unclear. Germline lookup yields CDR1 MGHRA and CDR2 YSYEKL. The CDR3 length is 15 residues. Trimming removed 1 base at V and 8 bases at J, with 15 bases between. CDR3 sequence reads: CASSQVPQSWDEQFF. CDR3 nucleotides: TGCGCCAGCAGCCAAGTCCCCCAATCCTGGGATGAGCAGTTCTTC.

The chain recombines TRBV4-3 with TRBJ1-5; possible D gene TRBD1, 5 bases. This CDR3 is 16 amino acids long. CDR1 is LGHNA and CDR2 is YSLEER in the germline V gene. The V gene lost 0 bases and the J gene lost 0 bases, with 9 bases spanning the gap. The CDR3 DNA reads as TGCGCCAGCAGCCAAGATCAGGGATATAGCAATCAGCCCCAGCATTTT. Translation gives CASSQDQGYSNQPQHF.

The rearrangement uses TRBV6-4 and TRBJ2-1, with 7 bases matching TRBD2. This CDR3 region has 14 residues. The J segment lost 8 bases and the V segment lost 3 bases, leaving 7 bases of the junction unmatched. In germline, CDR1 is MRHNA, CDR2 SNTAGT. The CDR3 loop reads CASSDGGEGHEQFF. The CDR3 coding sequence is TGTGCCAGCAGTGATGGGGGGGAGGGCCATGAGCAGTTCTTC.

This clonotype has at least ten counts. This chain links TRBV5-1 with TRBJ2-5; tentative D call: TRBD2 (7 bases). This CDR3 spans 14 amino acids. V was trimmed by 4 bases and J by 7 bases, leaving 17 bases between them. Germline-derived CDR1 and CDR2 are SGHRS and YFSETQ. The CDR3 loop reads CASSINGGPPTQYF. Here the CDR3 DNA reads TGCGCCAGCAGCATAAACGGGGGGCCCCCGACCCAGTACTTC.

This clonotype was found many times. J is TRBJ2-1 and V is TRBV29-1; D is perhaps TRBD2 (6 bases). The CDR3 is 12 residues long. V was trimmed by 3 bases and J by 8 bases, leaving 11 bases between them. Germline values: CDR1 SQVTM, CDR2 ANQGSEA. CDR3 sequence: CSVEERDYEQFF. The CDR3 nucleotides read TGCAGCGTTGAGGAGAGGGACTATGAGCAGTTCTTC.

V and J are TRBV29-1 and TRBJ1-2; D is perhaps TRBD1 (6 bases). The V end lost 2 bases, the J end lost 6 bases, and 19 bases lay between the germline ends. This CDR3 has 15 amino acids. Germline CDR1 SQVTM, CDR2 ANQGSEA. The CDR3 sequence is CSVELQTGNEHGYTF. In DNA, the CDR3 is TGCAGCGTTGAACTTCAGACAGGCAACGAGCATGGCTACACCTTC.